This is a list of T cell receptor beta chains from one sample in a study of CD8+ T cells in alopecia areata. Data came from immunoSEQ multiplex PCR; TCRdb stores just in-frame clones and leaves some out. The sample shows under 150,000 clones, around 82% of them seen only once. Sequences were derived from CD8+ T cells sorted from blood, sampled at week 4, from a patient treated with tofacitinib. Source of these receptors: a human donor with alopecia areata. The CDR3 runs from the conserved cysteine through the conserved F or W. Each record gives: V gene, CDR3 length, D gene, clone size, J gene, CDR3 DNA, CDR3 protein. The D gene is left open where the match is weak. Some rows mark clone size as missing; the rest say once, few, many or name a class of expanded clone.

>TRBV29-1|11|-|-|TRBJ1-1
TGCAGCGTTTCAGAGAACACTGAAGCTTTCTTT
CSVSENTEAFF
>TRBV27|17|TRBD1|-|TRBJ1-4
TGTGCCAGCAGTCCCTTGTTGGGGACAGGGAGTGAGGAAAAACTGTTTTTT
CASSPLLGTGSEEKLFF
>TRBV4-1|12|-|-|TRBJ2-7
TGCGCCAGCAGCCCCGGGACCTACGAGCAGTACTTC
CASSPGTYEQYF
>TRBV19|14|-|-|TRBJ2-7
TGTGCCAGTAGTATTGACGGAGTTAGCTACGAGCAGTACTTC
CASSIDGVSYEQYF
>TRBV5-6|19|TRBD2|-|TRBJ2-1
TGTGCCAGCAGCTTGGTGGGGACTAGCGGGACGAGCTCCTACAATGAGCAGTTCTTC
CASSLVGTSGTSSYNEQFF
>TRBV29-1|20|-|-|TRBJ2-7
TGCAGCATCACGGGGGCCTCAACGAGCTCGGGGGGACCTTACGTACCCGAGCAGTACTTC
CSITGASTSSGGPYVPEQYF
>TRBV5-1|15|TRBD1|-|TRBJ2-3
TGCGCCAGCAGCTCACAGGGGTCCAATATGGATACGCAGTATTTT
CASSSQGSNMDTQYF
>TRBV4-1|16|-|once|TRBJ1-1
TGCGCCAGCAGCCAGAGAGGATTTAAAGCCAACACTGAAGCTTTCTTT
CASSQRGFKANTEAFF
>TRBV7-9|19|TRBD2|few|TRBJ2-3
TGTGCCAGCAGCCCTCCACCCGGACTAGTGGTGGTAGATTCAGATACGCAGTATTTT
CASSPPPGLVVVDSDTQYF
>TRBV29-1|11|-|-|TRBJ2-1
TGCAGCGTCCCCAAGGGGTATGAGCAGTTCTTC
CSVPKGYEQFF
>TRBV5-6|13|-|-|TRBJ2-1
TGTGCCAGCAGCTTCGTCAGCCACAATGAGCAGTTCTTC
CASSFVSHNEQFF
>TRBV5-1|16|TRBD1|-|TRBJ1-2
TGCGCCAGCAGCCTGGGGACAGGAGGGGGAACTTATGGCTACACCTTC
CASSLGTGGGTYGYTF
>TRBV10-3|14|TRBD2|few|TRBJ2-7
TGTGCCATCAGTGACAGCGGGGGGTCCTACGAGCAGTACTTC
CAISDSGGSYEQYF
>TRBV18|17|-|-|TRBJ2-1
TGTGCCAGCTCACCACCGGCCCTAACAGATAGCTACAATGAGCAGTTCTTC
CASSPPALTDSYNEQFF
>TRBV5-4|14|TRBD2|-|TRBJ2-5
TGTGCCAGCAGCTTTAGCGGGGGGGAGGAGACCCAGTACTTC
CASSFSGGEETQYF
>TRBV30|15|TRBD2|-|TRBJ2-2
TGTGCCTGGAGTTTTAGCGGGGGCGGGACCGGGGAGCTGTTTTTT
CAWSFSGGGTGELFF
>TRBV6-5|15|-|-|TRBJ1-1
TGTGCCAGCAGTCTAACCGAACTTGGGAACACTGAAGCTTTCTTT
CASSLTELGNTEAFF
>TRBV5-6|15|-|once|TRBJ1-1
TGTGCCAGCAGCTTTTTCGGTTTGACGAACACTGAAGCTTTCTTT
CASSFFGLTNTEAFF
>TRBV4-1|15|-|-|TRBJ2-7
TGCGCCAGCAGCCAAGAATGGCAGGGCCATACCGAGCAGTACTTC
CASSQEWQGHTEQYF
>TRBV5-6|11|-|-|TRBJ2-1
TGTGCCAGCCGTGGAGGGAATGAGCAGTTCTTC
CASRGGNEQFF
>TRBV20-1|10|-|-|TRBJ2-2
TGCAGTGCGCCCGAGGGGGAGCTGTTTTTT
CSAPEGELFF
>TRBV11-2|15|TRBD1|-|TRBJ2-5
TGTGCCAGCAGCTTAGGGGGGACAGGGATGGAGACCCAGTACTTC
CASSLGGTGMETQYF
>TRBV14|14|TRBD1|-|TRBJ2-7
TGTGCCAGCAGCCAACCAGGGACAGGGTACGAGCAGTACTTC
CASSQPGTGYEQYF
>TRBV4-2|16|-|-|TRBJ1-4
TGTGCCAGCAGCCAAGATGTTACGGCCTCTAATGAAAAACTGTTTTTT
CASSQDVTASNEKLFF
>TRBV7-2|13|-|-|TRBJ2-1
TGTGCCAGCAGCGCCGGGTTTGACAATGAGCAGTTCTTC
CASSAGFDNEQFF
>TRBV11-2|18|TRBD2|once|TRBJ2-5
TGTGCCAGCAGCTTGGGGATGACCCTAGCGGGGGCAGAAGGGACCCAGTACTTC
CASSLGMTLAGAEGTQYF
>TRBV13|16|TRBD1|-|TRBJ1-2
TGTGCCAGCAGCTTAGGGGGACAGCCCTCTAACTATGGCTACACCTTC
CASSLGGQPSNYGYTF
>TRBV9|15|-|-|TRBJ1-1
TGTGCCAGCAGCATCCTACAGGGTGGAAACACTGAAGCTTTCTTT
CASSILQGGNTEAFF
>TRBV18|15|TRBD1|-|TRBJ2-2
TGTGCCAGCTCACCACCGACAGGGGACACCGGGGAGCTGTTTTTT
CASSPPTGDTGELFF
>TRBV29-1|11|-|once|TRBJ2-7
TGCAGCGTTAGCAGTCCCTACGAGCAGTACTTC
CSVSSPYEQYF
>TRBV7-8|16|-|-|TRBJ2-1
TGTGCCAGCAGCTCCCTCACGAGTATGTCCTACAATGAGCAGTTCTTC
CASSSLTSMSYNEQFF
>TRBV4-1|19|TRBD1|-|TRBJ1-4
TGCGCCAGCAGCCATGAGGACAGGGAGGGTCTTGAGACTAATGAAAAACTGTTTTTT
CASSHEDREGLETNEKLFF
>TRBV6-5|14|-|-|TRBJ2-1
TGTGCCAGCAGTTACGGGGGGACCTACAATGAGCAGTTCTTC
CASSYGGTYNEQFF
>TRBV7-9|14|-|-|TRBJ2-6
TGTGCCAGCAGTTTCAGACAGGGAGGGGACGTCCTGACTTTC
CASSFRQGGDVLTF
>TRBV29-1|12|-|-|TRBJ2-5
TGCAGCGTTAAGATCGTTGAAGAGACCCAGTACTTC
CSVKIVEETQYF
>TRBV9|15|TRBD2|-|TRBJ2-3
TGTGCCAGCAGCGTAGCGGGGGGGCGGCCAGATACGCAGTATTTT
CASSVAGGRPDTQYF
>TRBV15|16|-|once|TRBJ1-1
TGTGCCACCAGCAGAGATGTTGGGTGGCCCGGCACTGAAGCTTTCTTT
CATSRDVGWPGTEAFF
>TRBV19|11|-|-|TRBJ1-2
TGTGCCAGTAGTATTGGTTGGAGCTACACCTTC
CASSIGWSYTF
>TRBV13|15|TRBD1|-|TRBJ2-7
TGTGCCAGCAGCTGGGGACAGGTCAGCTCCTACGAGCAGTACTTC
CASSWGQVSSYEQYF
>TRBV7-9|15|-|-|TRBJ2-5
TGTGCCAGCAGCCAGGGACCCGCCACCCAAGAGACCCAGTACTTC
CASSQGPATQETQYF
>TRBV6-5|12|-|few|TRBJ2-1
TGTGCCAGCAGTTACAGGGGCAATGAGCAGTTCTTC
CASSYRGNEQFF
>TRBV28|13|-|-|TRBJ2-3
TGTGCCAGCAGCCCTCGGGACACAGATACGCAGTATTTT
CASSPRDTDTQYF
>TRBV27|14|TRBD2|-|TRBJ2-3
TGTGCCAGCAGTTTGGGACTAGCGACAGATACGCAGTATTTT
CASSLGLATDTQYF
>TRBV7-2|15|TRBD1|once|TRBJ2-7
TGTGCCAGCAGTGGTCTGGGGACAGGGGAGCAAGCGCAGTACTTC
CASSGLGTGEQAQYF